The 13 T cell receptor beta chains given below trace back to one sample, sequenced in a study of T cell changes during pregnancy in multiple sclerosis. Produced via immunoSEQ multiplex PCR; TCRdb's table is partial and in-frame only. The sample has about 21,000 clones; approximately 90% are singletons. This specimen was CD8+ T cells from peripheral blood mononuclear cells, taken after pregnancy. The receptor set was obtained from a female donor in good health, enrolled as a control in a pregnancy study.

J is TRBJ1-2 and V is TRBV7-9, with D possibly being TRBD1 (6 bases). The V gene lost 5 bases and the J gene lost 2 bases, with 9 bases spanning the gap. Germline V CDR1 and CDR2: SEHNR, FQNEAQ (reference sequence). This CDR3 has 13 amino acids. The CDR3: CASSPTGNYGYTF. CDR3 coding DNA: TGTGCCAGCAGCCCAACAGGGAACTATGGCTACACCTTC.

This chain uses TRBV19 with TRBJ1-2, with 10 bases matching TRBD1. This CDR3 comprises 15 residues. Germline loops: CDR1 LNHDA, CDR2 SQIVND (reference sequence). Trimming cost V 5 bases and J 3 bases; bases outside gene matches: 6. The CDR3 reads CASSPADRGDYGYTF. The CDR3 DNA sequence: TGTGCCAGTAGTCCCGCGGACAGGGGGGACTATGGCTACACCTTC.

DNA for the CDR3: TGTGCCAGCACAAACCGTCCGGGACAGGGACATGAAAAACTGTTTTTT. It yields the protein CASTNRPGQGHEKLFF. V usage is TRBV7-9 and J usage is TRBJ1-4, with 9 bases aligning to TRBD1. Trimming removed 7 bases from V and 6 bases from J; junction bases left unmatched: 12. The germline V gene has CDR1 SEHNR and CDR2 FQNEAQ (reference sequence). The CDR3 is 16 residues long.

The rearrangement joins TRBV5-6 to TRBJ1-2; D is possibly TRBD1 (6 bases). Germline V gene lookup returns CDR1 SGHDT and CDR2 YYEEEE. V was trimmed by 4 bases and J by 7 bases, leaving 11 bases between them. The CDR3 has 12 amino acids. The CDR3 sequence: CASSAGAGGYTF. The CDR3 DNA is TGTGCCAGCAGCGCAGGGGCGGGTGGCTACACCTTC.

The chain is built from TRBV27 and TRBJ1-5; D possibly corresponds to TRBD1 (6 bases). V dropped 5 bases and J dropped 4 bases, with 12 bases sitting between them. The germline gives CDR1 MNHEY, CDR2 SMNVEV (reference sequence). The CDR3 covers 14 residues. CDR3 bases: TGTGCCAGCAGTCCCGGGACAAGTAATCAGCCCCAGCATTTT. The encoded protein is CASSPGTSNQPQHF.

The V and J genes are TRBV19 and TRBJ1-2, with D tentatively TRBD1 (6 bases). The V end was cut by 5 bases, the J end by 4 bases, with 11 bases between. CDR1 and CDR2 from the germline V gene are LNHDA and SQIVND (reference sequence). The CDR3 is made up of 13 amino acids. For the CDR3, the DNA is TGTGCCAGTAGTTTCATGGACAGCTATGGCTACACCTTC. Its translation is CASSFMDSYGYTF.

The genes are TRBV19 and TRBJ1-1; D not certain. Germline assignment: CDR1 LNHDA and CDR2 SQIVND (reference sequence). The CDR3 has 13 residues. Trimming left V 3 bases short and J 3 bases short, with 8 bases between. CDR3 amino acids: CASSIYGDTEAFF. The CDR3 nucleotides are TGTGCCAGTAGTATCTACGGGGACACTGAAGCTTTCTTT. The variable domain in full, completed from reference TRBV19 and TRBJ1-1, reads DGGITQSPKYLFRKEGQNVTLSCEQNLNHDAMYWYRQDPGQGLRLIYYSQIVNDFQKGDIAEGYSVSREKKESFPLTVTSAQKNPTAFYLCASSIYGDTEAFFGQGTRLTVV.

This chain connects TRBV2 to TRBJ1-5; 7 nucleotides line up with TRBD1. This CDR3 is 15 amino acids long. The J segment lost 4 bases and the V segment lost 6 bases, leaving 9 bases of the junction unmatched. Germline CDR1 and CDR2: SNHLY and FYNNEI. The CDR3 DNA reads as TGTGCCAGCAGCCCGTTCGAGGGGGCGAATCAGCCCCAGCATTTT. It yields the protein CASSPFEGANQPQHF.

V is TRBV7-9 and J is TRBJ2-7, with D tentatively TRBD2 (5 bases). Germline V gives CDR1 SEHNR, CDR2 FQNEAQ (reference sequence). The CDR3 contains 15 residues. V gave up 0 bases and J gave up 0 bases, with 9 bases separating them. The CDR3 protein is CASSLAGVDSYEQYF. CDR3 nucleotides: TGTGCCAGCAGCTTAGCCGGGGTAGACTCCTACGAGCAGTACTTC.

The rearrangement joins TRBV6-6 to TRBJ2-7; TRBD2 might be the D (6 bases). CDR1 MNHNY and CDR2 SVGAGI come from the germline V gene (reference sequence). V dropped 6 bases and J dropped 5 bases, with 20 bases sitting between them. The length of the CDR3 is 15 residues. The DNA of the CDR3 is TGTGCCAGCAGCCCGGGAGACACCTTCTTGGACGAGCAGTACTTC. It is translated as CASSPGDTFLDEQYF.

This rearrangement joins TRBV25-1 to TRBJ1-6; 9 bases are a match to TRBD1. CDR1 MGHDK and CDR2 SYGVNS come from the germline V gene. The CDR3 has 15 amino acids. With 4 bases clipped from V and 8 bases from J, the junction kept 6 bases outside the gene matches. CDR3 residues: CASSAGQGRDSPLHF. The CDR3 DNA follows: TGTGCCAGCAGTGCGGGACAGGGACGGGATTCACCCCTCCACTTT.

The genes are TRBV19 and TRBJ1-1; D is uncertain. Trimming took 7 bases from V and 10 from J, leaving 13 bases between them. The CDR3 is made up of 11 amino acids. Germline V gene sequence: CDR1 LNHDA, CDR2 SQIVND (reference sequence). The CDR3 loop reads CASTRGFRAFF. The CDR3 DNA reads as TGTGCCAGTACCAGAGGGTTCCGAGCTTTCTTT.

The V call is TRBV27, the J call TRBJ1-1; 8 nucleotides agree with TRBD1. This CDR3 comprises 13 residues. In germline, CDR1 is MNHEY, CDR2 SMNVEV (reference sequence). J was trimmed by 6 bases and V by 6 bases; bases with no gene match: 6. The CDR3 here is CASRDRARAEAFF. The CDR3 DNA is TGTGCCAGCAGGGACAGGGCAAGAGCTGAAGCTTTCTTT.